This TCR beta chain was sequenced in a study of CD8 T cells in Susac syndrome. RNA totalling about 0.45 to 1 ug underwent reverse transcription with random hexamers. Via MiXCR, TCRdb re-called the immunoSEQ multiplex PCR reads, giving one row per CDR3 protein. The sample has over 350,000 distinct CDR3 sequences, 75% to 90% seen once. The germline V and J ends were trimmed by 4 bases and 2 bases, with 9 bases remaining between them. CDR1 is SQVTM, CDR2 ANQGSEA, per germline. CDR3 length: 13 residues. The sample comprised CD8+ T cells from PBMCs. The rearrangement joins TRBV29-1 to TRBJ1-3; no clear D. This receptor was obtained from a human donor with multiple sclerosis. CDR3 DNA: TGCAGCGTTGTCGATAGGACTGGAAACACCATATATTTT. Its protein product is CSVVDRTGNTIYF.